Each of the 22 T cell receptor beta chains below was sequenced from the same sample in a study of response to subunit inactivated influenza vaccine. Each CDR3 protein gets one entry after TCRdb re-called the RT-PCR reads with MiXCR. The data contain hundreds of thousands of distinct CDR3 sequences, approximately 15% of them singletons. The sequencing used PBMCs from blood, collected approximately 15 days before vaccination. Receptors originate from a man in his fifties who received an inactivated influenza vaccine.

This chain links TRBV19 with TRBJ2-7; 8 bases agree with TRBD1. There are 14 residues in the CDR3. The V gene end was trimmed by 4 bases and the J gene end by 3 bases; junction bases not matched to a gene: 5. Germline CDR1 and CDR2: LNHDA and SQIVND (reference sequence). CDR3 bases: TGTGCCAGTAGTAACGACAGGGGATACTACGAGCAGTACTTC. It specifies CASSNDRGYYEQYF.

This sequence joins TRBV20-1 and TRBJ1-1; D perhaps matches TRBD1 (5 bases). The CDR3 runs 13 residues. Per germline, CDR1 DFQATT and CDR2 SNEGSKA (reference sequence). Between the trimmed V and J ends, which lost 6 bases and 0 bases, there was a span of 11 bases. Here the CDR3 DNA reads TGCAGTGCAAGACAGAGCCTGAACACTGAAGCTTTCTTT. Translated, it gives CSARQSLNTEAFF.

Here the CDR3 reads CASTGQGNVNEQFF. The CDR3 DNA follows: TGTGCCAGCACGGGACAGGGTAACGTCAATGAGCAGTTCTTC. The V gene is TRBV19, the J gene TRBJ2-1, with 9 bases matching TRBD1. The CDR3 contains 14 residues. Germline assignment: CDR1 LNHDA and CDR2 SQIVND (reference sequence). With 9 bases clipped from V and 6 bases from J, the junction kept 9 bases outside the gene matches.

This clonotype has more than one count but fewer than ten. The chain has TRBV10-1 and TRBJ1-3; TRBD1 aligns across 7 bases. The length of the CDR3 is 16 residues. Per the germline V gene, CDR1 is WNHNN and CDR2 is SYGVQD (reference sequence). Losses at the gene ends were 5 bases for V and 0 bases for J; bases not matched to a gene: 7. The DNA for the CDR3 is TGCGCCAGCAGTACGGGACAGCCGAGCTCTGGAAACACCATATATTTT. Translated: CASSTGQPSSGNTIYF.

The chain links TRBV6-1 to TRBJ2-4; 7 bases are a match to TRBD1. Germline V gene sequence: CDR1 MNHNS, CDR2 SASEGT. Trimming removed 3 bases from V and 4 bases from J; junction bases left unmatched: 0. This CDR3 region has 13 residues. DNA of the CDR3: TGTGCCAGCAGTGAGGGACAGAAAAACATTCAGTACTTC. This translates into CASSEGQKNIQYF.

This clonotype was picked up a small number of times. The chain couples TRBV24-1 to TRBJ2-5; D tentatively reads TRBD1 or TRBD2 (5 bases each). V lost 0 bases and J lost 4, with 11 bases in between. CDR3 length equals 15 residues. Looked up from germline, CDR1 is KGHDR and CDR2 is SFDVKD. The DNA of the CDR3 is TGTGCCACCAGTGATTTGAGGGCAGGGAGAGAGACCCAGTACTTC. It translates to CATSDLRAGRETQYF.

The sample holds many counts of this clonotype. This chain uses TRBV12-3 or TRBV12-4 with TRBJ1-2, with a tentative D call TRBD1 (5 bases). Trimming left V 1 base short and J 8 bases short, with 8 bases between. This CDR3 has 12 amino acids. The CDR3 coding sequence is TGTGCCAGCAGTTTAGGGGGGAGGGGCTACACCTTC. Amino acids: CASSLGGRGYTF.

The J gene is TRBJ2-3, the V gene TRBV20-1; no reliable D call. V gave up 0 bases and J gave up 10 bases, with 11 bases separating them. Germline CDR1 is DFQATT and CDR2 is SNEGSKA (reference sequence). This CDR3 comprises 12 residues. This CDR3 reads CSARDLGGPQYF. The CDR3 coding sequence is TGCAGTGCTAGAGATTTAGGTGGTCCGCAGTATTTT.

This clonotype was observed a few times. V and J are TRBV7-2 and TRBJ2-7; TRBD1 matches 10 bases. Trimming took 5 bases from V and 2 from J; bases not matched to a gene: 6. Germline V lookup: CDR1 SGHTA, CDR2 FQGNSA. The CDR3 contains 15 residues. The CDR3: CASSRTGQGPYEQYF. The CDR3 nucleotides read TGTGCCAGCAGCCGAACGGGACAGGGGCCCTACGAGCAGTACTTC.

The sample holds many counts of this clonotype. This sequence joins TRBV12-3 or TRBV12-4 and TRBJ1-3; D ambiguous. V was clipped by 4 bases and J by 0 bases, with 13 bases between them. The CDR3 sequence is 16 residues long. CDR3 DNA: TGTGCCAGCAGTTCTCCAGGACGGTACTCTGGAAACACCATATATTTT. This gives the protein CASSSPGRYSGNTIYF.

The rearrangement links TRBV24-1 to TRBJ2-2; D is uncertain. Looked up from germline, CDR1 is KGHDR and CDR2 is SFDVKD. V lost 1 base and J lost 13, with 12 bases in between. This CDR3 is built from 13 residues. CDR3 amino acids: CATSDFGQTGLFF. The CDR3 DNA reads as TGTGCCACCAGTGATTTTGGCCAAACTGGGCTGTTTTTT.

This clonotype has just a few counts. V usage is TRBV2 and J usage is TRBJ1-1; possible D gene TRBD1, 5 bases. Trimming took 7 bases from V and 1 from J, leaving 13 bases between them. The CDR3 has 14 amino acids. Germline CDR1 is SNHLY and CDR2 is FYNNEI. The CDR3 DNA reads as TGTGCCAGCAAAAGGGACGGGGAGAACACTGAAGCTTTCTTT. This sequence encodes CASKRDGENTEAFF.

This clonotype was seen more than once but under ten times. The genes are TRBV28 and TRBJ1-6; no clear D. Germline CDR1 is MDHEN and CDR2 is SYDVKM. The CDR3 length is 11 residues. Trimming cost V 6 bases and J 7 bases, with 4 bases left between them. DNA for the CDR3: TGTGCCAGCAGGCTCAATTCACCCCTCCACTTT. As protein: CASRLNSPLHF.

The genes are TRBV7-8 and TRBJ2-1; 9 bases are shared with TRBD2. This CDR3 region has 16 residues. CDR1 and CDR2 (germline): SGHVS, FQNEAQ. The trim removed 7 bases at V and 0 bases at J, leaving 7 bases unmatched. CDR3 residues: CASTRREGGSYNEQFF. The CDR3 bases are TGTGCCAGCACCCGGCGGGAGGGAGGCTCCTACAATGAGCAGTTCTTC.

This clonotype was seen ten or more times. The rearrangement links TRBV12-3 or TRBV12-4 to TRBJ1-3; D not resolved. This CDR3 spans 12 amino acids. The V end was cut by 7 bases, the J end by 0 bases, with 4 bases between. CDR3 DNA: TGTGCCAGCACACTCTCTGGAAACACCATATATTTT. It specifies CASTLSGNTIYF.

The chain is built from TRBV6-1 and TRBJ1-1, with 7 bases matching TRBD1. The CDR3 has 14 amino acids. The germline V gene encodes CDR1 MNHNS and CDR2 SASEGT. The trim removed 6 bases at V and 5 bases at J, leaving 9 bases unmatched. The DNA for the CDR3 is TGTGCCAGCAGCTTCAGGGGGGGGCGAACTGAAGCTTTCTTT. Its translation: CASSFRGGRTEAFF.

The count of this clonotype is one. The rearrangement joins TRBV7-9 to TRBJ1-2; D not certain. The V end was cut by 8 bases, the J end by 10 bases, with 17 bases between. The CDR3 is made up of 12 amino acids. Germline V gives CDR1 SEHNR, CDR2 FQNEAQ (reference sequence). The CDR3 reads CASGTSTRVYTF. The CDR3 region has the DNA TGTGCCAGCGGCACCTCGACACGTGTCTACACCTTC.

CDR3 protein: CASSQNRGRANEKLFF. The CDR3 nucleotides read TGTGCCAGCAGCCAAAATAGGGGGAGAGCTAATGAAAAACTGTTTTTT. The chain carries TRBV3-1 and TRBJ1-4; D might be TRBD1 (6 bases). The germline CDR1 and CDR2 sequences are LGHDT and YNNKEL (reference sequence). V was pared by 2 bases and J by 3 bases, with 13 bases between. The CDR3 is 16 residues long.

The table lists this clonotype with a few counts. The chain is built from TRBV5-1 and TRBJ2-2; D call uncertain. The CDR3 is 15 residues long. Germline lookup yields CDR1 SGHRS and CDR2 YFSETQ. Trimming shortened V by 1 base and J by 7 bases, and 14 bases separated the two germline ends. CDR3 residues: CASSLRASSGGELFF. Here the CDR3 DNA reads TGCGCCAGCAGCTTGCGAGCTAGTAGTGGCGGGGAGCTGTTTTTT. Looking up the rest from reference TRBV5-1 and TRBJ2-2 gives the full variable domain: KAGVTQTPRYLIKTRGQQVTLSCSPISGHRSVSWYQQTPGQGLQFLFEYFSETQRNKGNFPGRFSGRQFSNSRSEMNVSTLELGDSALYLCASSLRASSGGELFFGEGSRLTVL.

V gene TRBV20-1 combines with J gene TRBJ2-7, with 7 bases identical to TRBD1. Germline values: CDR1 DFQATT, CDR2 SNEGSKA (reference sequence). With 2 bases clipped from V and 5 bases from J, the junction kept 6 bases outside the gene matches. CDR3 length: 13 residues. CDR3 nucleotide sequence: TGCAGTGCTAGAATGACAGGGTTGAACGAGCAGTACTTC. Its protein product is CSARMTGLNEQYF.

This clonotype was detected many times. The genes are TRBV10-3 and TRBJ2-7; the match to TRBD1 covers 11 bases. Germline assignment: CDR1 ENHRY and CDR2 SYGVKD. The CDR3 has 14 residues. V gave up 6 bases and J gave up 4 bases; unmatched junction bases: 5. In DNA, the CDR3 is TGTGCCATCAGACGGGACAGGGGGGTGTACGAGCAGTACTTC. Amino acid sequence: CAIRRDRGVYEQYF.

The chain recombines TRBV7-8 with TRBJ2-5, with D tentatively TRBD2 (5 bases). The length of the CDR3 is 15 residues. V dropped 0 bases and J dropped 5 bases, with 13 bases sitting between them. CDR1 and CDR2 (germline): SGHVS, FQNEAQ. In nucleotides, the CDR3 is TGTGCCAGCAGCTTAGCCTTGAGGGTCCGGGAGACCCAGTACTTC. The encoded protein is CASSLALRVRETQYF.